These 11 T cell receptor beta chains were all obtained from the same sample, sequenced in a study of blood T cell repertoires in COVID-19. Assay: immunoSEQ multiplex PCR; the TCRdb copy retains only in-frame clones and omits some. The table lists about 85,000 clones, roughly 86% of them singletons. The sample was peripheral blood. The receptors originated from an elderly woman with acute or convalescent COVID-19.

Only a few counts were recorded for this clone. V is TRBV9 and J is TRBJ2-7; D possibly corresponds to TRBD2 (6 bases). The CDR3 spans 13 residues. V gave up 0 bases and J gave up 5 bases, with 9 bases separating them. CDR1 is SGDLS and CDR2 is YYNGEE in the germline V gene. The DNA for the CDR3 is TGTGCCAGCAGCGTAGCCCCTAGCGACGAGCAGTACTTC. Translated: CASSVAPSDEQYF.

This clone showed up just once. The CDR3 here is CASSPTLAGELFF. The CDR3, as DNA: TGTGCCAGCTCACCAACCCTAGCGGGGGAGCTGTTTTTT. The chain recombines TRBV18 with TRBJ2-2; D is perhaps TRBD2 (6 bases). Germline values: CDR1 KGHSH, CDR2 LQKENI. Trimming pared 2 bases from V and 8 bases from J, leaving 9 bases between. The CDR3 contains 13 residues.

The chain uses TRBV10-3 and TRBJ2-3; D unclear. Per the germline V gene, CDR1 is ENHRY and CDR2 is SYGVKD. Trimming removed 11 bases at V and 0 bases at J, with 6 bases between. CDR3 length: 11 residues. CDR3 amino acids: CAGQSTDTQYF. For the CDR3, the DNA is TGTGCCGGGCAGAGCACAGATACGCAGTATTTT.

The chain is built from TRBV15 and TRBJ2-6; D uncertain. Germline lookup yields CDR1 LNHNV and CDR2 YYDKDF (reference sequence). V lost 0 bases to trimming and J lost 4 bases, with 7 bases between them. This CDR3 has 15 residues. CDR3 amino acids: CATSREGTGANVLTF. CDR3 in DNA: TGTGCCACCAGCAGAGAGGGCACCGGGGCCAACGTCCTGACTTTC.

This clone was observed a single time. This CDR3 is CASSLPGAYQETQYF. CDR3 in DNA: TGCGCCAGCAGCTTACCGGGAGCCTACCAAGAGACCCAGTACTTC. V is TRBV5-1 and J is TRBJ2-5; the D gene is possibly TRBD2 (6 bases). The CDR3 sequence is 15 residues long. Germline assignment: CDR1 SGHRS and CDR2 YFSETQ. V was cut by 2 bases and J by 0 bases, with 11 bases left in between.

The CDR3 bases are TGTGCCAGCAGCTTAGGGCTAGCAAGCTCCTACGAGCAGTACTTC. Protein: CASSLGLASSYEQYF. The chain couples TRBV7-8 to TRBJ2-7; the D gene is possibly TRBD2 (5 bases). In germline, CDR1 is SGHVS, CDR2 FQNEAQ. The V end was cut by 1 base, the J end by 0 bases, with 10 bases between. CDR3 length equals 15 residues.

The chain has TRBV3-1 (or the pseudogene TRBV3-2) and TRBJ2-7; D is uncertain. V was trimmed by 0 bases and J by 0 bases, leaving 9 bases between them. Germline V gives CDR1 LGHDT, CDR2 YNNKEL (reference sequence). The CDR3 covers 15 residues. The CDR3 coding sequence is TGTGCCAGCAGCCAAGACATCGGTTACTCCTACGAGCAGTACTTC. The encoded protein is CASSQDIGYSYEQYF.

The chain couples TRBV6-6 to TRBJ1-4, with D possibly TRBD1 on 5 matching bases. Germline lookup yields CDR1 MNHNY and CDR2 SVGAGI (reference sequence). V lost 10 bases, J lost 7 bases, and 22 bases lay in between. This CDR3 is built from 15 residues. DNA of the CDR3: TGTGCCACCAGCCGGAATGAGGGGAGGGGTGAAAAACTGTTTTTT. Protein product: CATSRNEGRGEKLFF.

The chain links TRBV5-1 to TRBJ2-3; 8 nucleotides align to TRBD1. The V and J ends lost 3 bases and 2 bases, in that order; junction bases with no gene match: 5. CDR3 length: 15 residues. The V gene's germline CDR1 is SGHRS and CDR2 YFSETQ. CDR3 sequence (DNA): TGCGCCAGCAGCTCGCCGACAGGGGTCACAGATACGCAGTATTTT. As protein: CASSSPTGVTDTQYF.

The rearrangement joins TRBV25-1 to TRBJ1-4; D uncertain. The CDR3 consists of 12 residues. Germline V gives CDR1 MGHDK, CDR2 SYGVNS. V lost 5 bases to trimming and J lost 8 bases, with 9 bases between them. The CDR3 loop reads CASSPPEEKLFF. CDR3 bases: TGTGCCAGCAGTCCCCCCGAGGAAAAACTGTTTTTT.

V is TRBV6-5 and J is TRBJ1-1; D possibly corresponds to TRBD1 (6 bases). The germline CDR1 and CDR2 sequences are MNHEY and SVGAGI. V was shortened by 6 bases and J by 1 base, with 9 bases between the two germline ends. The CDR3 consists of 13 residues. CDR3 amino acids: CASSSGENTEAFF. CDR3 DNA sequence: TGTGCCAGCAGCTCAGGGGAGAACACTGAAGCTTTCTTT.